These 27 T cell receptor beta chains share one sample of origin, sequenced in a study of blood T cell dynamics during melanoma immunotherapy. Time point of the sample: pre-treatment baseline. Only in-frame clones appear in the TCRdb table, and some are missing; sequencing was by immunoSEQ multiplex PCR. The repertoire consists of tens of thousands of clones, with over 85% occurring once and the leading ten covering 1% to 1.5%. The sequencing here drew on blood, taken from a patient treated with checkpoint blockade. Every receptor here comes from a human donor with melanoma.

The J gene is TRBJ2-7, the V gene TRBV5-1; 7 nucleotides line up with TRBD1. With V trimmed by 6 bases and J by 0 bases, 6 bases remained unmatched. The CDR3 spans 14 residues. In germline, CDR1 is SGHRS, CDR2 YFSETQ. CDR3 in amino acids: CASTGQASSYEQYF. The CDR3 region has the DNA TGCGCCAGCACCGGACAGGCCAGCTCCTACGAGCAGTACTTC.

V is TRBV5-1 and J is TRBJ2-7; D is perhaps TRBD2 (5 bases). V shed 4 bases and J shed 2 bases, with 16 bases lying between them. Germline V gene data show CDR1 as SGHRS and CDR2 as YFSETQ. The CDR3 contains 15 residues. This chain's CDR3 is CASSLLPQTTYEQYF. CDR3 in DNA: TGCGCCAGCAGCCTACTTCCCCAGACTACCTACGAGCAGTACTTC.

This clone occurred a few times. The CDR3 nucleotides are TGTGCCAGTAGTATGCAGGGAACCTACGAGCAGTACTTC. Its translation: CASSMQGTYEQYF. This chain joins TRBV19 and TRBJ2-7; D is perhaps TRBD1 (5 bases). The CDR3 runs to 13 residues. From germline, CDR1 is LNHDA and CDR2 SQIVND (reference sequence). V was pared by 3 bases and J by 2 bases, with 8 bases between.

The V and J genes are TRBV11-1 and TRBJ2-5, with D hard to call. TRBJ2-7 matches the DNA end more closely, so the J call is doubtful. Germline V gene data show CDR1 as SGHAT and CDR2 as FQDESV (reference sequence). CDR3 length equals 14 residues. CDR3 protein: CASSLVSNSYEQYF. The CDR3 DNA sequence: TGTGCCAGCAGCTTAGTTAGCAACTCCTACGAGCAGTACTTC.

This clone came up a few times. At one boundary the junction diverges from the germline segment, which might be a read error. The rearrangement uses TRBV7-7 and TRBJ1-3; D is undetermined. Per germline, CDR1 SSHAT and CDR2 FNYEAQ (reference sequence). The CDR3 length is 15 residues. The chain's CDR3 is CASSTGEELGNTIYF. The CDR3 DNA reads as TGTGCTAGCAGCACGGGTGAGGAGCTTGGAAACACCATATATTTT.

This chain joins TRBV28 and TRBJ1-1; D unresolved. Germline V gene data show CDR1 as MDHEN and CDR2 as SYDVKM. With 6 bases removed from V and 8 bases from J, the gap between germline ends came to 13 bases. This CDR3 has 12 amino acids. For the CDR3, the DNA is TGTGCCAGCAGCCTAAGGGAAAGGGAAGCTTTCTTT. It encodes CASSLREREAFF.

This CDR3 is CASSQLAQGPLRYEQYF. Here the CDR3 DNA reads TGTGCCAGCAGCCAGTTGGCGCAGGGCCCCCTCCGGTACGAGCAGTACTTC. The V gene is TRBV11-2, the J gene TRBJ2-7; weak D call: TRBD1 (5 bases). The CDR3 length is 17 residues. Trimming stripped 5 bases from V and 4 bases from J, with 24 bases between. CDR1 and CDR2 (germline): SGHAT, FQNNGV.

CDR3 protein: CASSLGASLNEQFF. In nucleotides, the CDR3 is TGTGCCAGCAGCTTAGGTGCCTCCTTGAATGAGCAGTTCTTC. The chain carries TRBV7-6 and TRBJ2-1; D uncertain. The germline V gene has CDR1 SGHVS and CDR2 FNYEAQ. The CDR3 loop spans 14 amino acids. Trimming shortened V by 1 base and J by 7 bases, and 11 bases separated the two germline ends.

The chain employs TRBV4-1 and TRBJ2-3; TRBD2 is a possible D gene (6 bases). V lost 4 bases and J 8 bases, leaving 22 bases between the germline ends. This CDR3 has 16 residues. CDR1 and CDR2 from the germline V gene are MGHRA and YSYEKL. CDR3 sequence reads: CASSPRLGPGGGTQYF. The CDR3 nucleotides are TGCGCCAGCAGCCCCCGACTAGGGCCCGGTGGGGGTACGCAGTATTTT.

V gene TRBV7-2 combines with J gene TRBJ2-3, with 7 bases matching TRBD1. The V segment lost 5 bases and the J segment 3 bases; nucleotides outside the gene matches: 11. The CDR3 has 16 residues. Germline CDR1 reads SGHTA; CDR2 reads FQGNSA. CDR3 residues: CASSEDRALWTDTQYF. DNA of the CDR3: TGTGCCAGCAGCGAAGACAGGGCTCTTTGGACAGATACGCAGTATTTT.

The chain links TRBV14 to TRBJ1-5, with TRBD1 identical over 9 bases. Germline CDR1 reads SGHDN; CDR2 reads FVKESK. J was trimmed by 3 bases and V by 3 bases; bases with no gene match: 3. There are 15 residues in the CDR3. The CDR3 loop is CASSQGQGINQPQHF. DNA of the CDR3: TGTGCCAGCAGCCAGGGACAGGGTATCAATCAGCCCCAGCATTTT.

The chain couples TRBV11-2 to TRBJ1-2; D unclear. The length of the CDR3 is 11 residues. V was pared by 2 bases and J by 7 bases, with 5 bases between. Germline CDR1 and CDR2: SGHAT and FQNNGV. The chain's CDR3 is CASSLSLGYTF. The CDR3 region has the DNA TGTGCCAGCAGCTTATCCCTTGGCTACACCTTC.

V gene TRBV5-1 combines with J gene TRBJ1-5, with D possibly TRBD1 on 6 matching bases. The CDR3 length is 13 residues. Looked up from germline, CDR1 is SGHRS and CDR2 is YFSETQ. The germline V and J ends were trimmed by 3 bases and 4 bases, with 8 bases remaining between them. This CDR3 reads CASSSDSNQPQHF. The DNA for the CDR3 is TGCGCCAGCAGCTCGGACAGTAATCAGCCCCAGCATTTT.

The chain combines TRBV5-1 with TRBJ2-1, with 10 bases lining up with TRBD1. Germline trimming cut 7 bases from V and 6 bases from J; bases unmatched to any gene: 7. In germline, CDR1 is SGHRS, CDR2 YFSETQ. The CDR3 extends over 14 amino acids. CDR3 region: CASAGTGVTNEQFF. The DNA of the CDR3 is TGCGCCAGCGCCGGGACAGGGGTTACCAATGAGCAGTTCTTC.

The V and J genes are TRBV6-6 and TRBJ2-7; TRBD1 agrees at 7 bases. Germline CDR1 and CDR2: MNHNY and SVGAGI (reference sequence). CDR3 length equals 15 residues. The V and J ends lost 6 bases and 3 bases, in that order; junction bases with no gene match: 11. In DNA, the CDR3 is TGTGCCAGCAGAAGAGGACAGGTCCCCCTCTACGAGCAGTACTTC. Amino acids: CASRRGQVPLYEQYF.

The chain is built from TRBV7-9 and TRBJ1-2; 10 nucleotides line up with TRBD1. Trimming cost V 5 bases and J 8 bases; bases outside gene matches: 5. Germline V lookup: CDR1 SEHNR, CDR2 FQNEAQ (reference sequence). This CDR3 has 13 amino acids. The CDR3 sequence is CASSDRGLGGYTF. CDR3 DNA sequence: TGTGCCAGCAGCGACAGGGGGCTTGGGGGCTACACCTTC.

The chain couples TRBV2 to TRBJ1-2, with D hard to call. The CDR3 covers 15 residues. Between the trimmed V and J ends, which lost 6 bases and 4 bases, there was a span of 18 bases. Per the germline V gene, CDR1 is SNHLY and CDR2 is FYNNEI. The CDR3 sequence: CASRPYLLTAYGYTF. CDR3 DNA: TGTGCCAGCAGACCGTATTTACTTACAGCCTATGGCTACACCTTC.

The J gene is TRBJ1-2, the V gene TRBV2; 10 bases fit TRBD1. The CDR3 extends over 16 amino acids. Germline CDR1 SNHLY, CDR2 FYNNEI. The junction had 1 base not matched to a gene; V was cut back by 0 bases and J by 0 bases. The CDR3 nucleotides are TGTGCCAGCAGTGAAGCGGGGACAGGGGCTAACTATGGCTACACCTTC. Its protein product is CASSEAGTGANYGYTF.

This clone was observed a single time. The chain joins TRBV19 to TRBJ2-5; 9 nucleotides agree with TRBD1. Unmatched junction bases numbered 13, after V lost 6 bases and J lost 5 bases. Per germline, CDR1 LNHDA and CDR2 SQIVND (reference sequence). The CDR3 contains 16 residues. CDR3 sequence (DNA): TGTGCCAGTAGGGATTTCAGGACAGGGGCGGGGGAGACCCAGTACTTC. This gives the protein CASRDFRTGAGETQYF.

The chain joins TRBV2 to TRBJ2-1; D remains unclear. Germline V gene data show CDR1 as SNHLY and CDR2 as FYNNEI. V was pared by 4 bases and J by 4 bases, with 11 bases between. The CDR3 totals 14 residues. The CDR3 DNA reads as TGTGCCAGCAGTGCGCTTCACCTATACAATGAGCAGTTCTTC. It translates to CASSALHLYNEQFF.

The gene calls are TRBV5-4 and TRBJ1-1; D is ambiguous. Per the germline V gene, CDR1 is SGHNT and CDR2 is YYREEE (reference sequence). V lost 1 base and J 4 bases, leaving 17 bases between the germline ends. The CDR3 covers 16 residues. The CDR3 spells CASSLSQSRGSTEAFF. For the CDR3, the DNA is TGTGCCAGCAGCTTGTCCCAGTCCCGGGGTTCCACTGAAGCTTTCTTT.

This sequence joins TRBV6-5 and TRBJ2-1, with 9 bases identical to TRBD2. Per germline, CDR1 MNHEY and CDR2 SVGAGI. V lost 3 bases, J lost 2 bases, and 2 bases stayed unmatched. This CDR3 comprises 15 residues. CDR3 sequence: CASSYSGSTYNEQFF. CDR3 DNA sequence: TGTGCCAGCAGTTATAGCGGGAGTACCTACAATGAGCAGTTCTTC.

The gene calls are TRBV4-1 and TRBJ2-5, with TRBD2 matching 8 bases. V lost 0 bases to trimming and J lost 5 bases; unmatched junction nucleotides: 8. The germline CDR1 and CDR2 sequences are MGHRA and YSYEKL. This CDR3 comprises 16 residues. CDR3 sequence (DNA): TGCGCCAGCAGCCAAGATCATGTCGGGAGGGGCGAGACCCAGTACTTC. This gives the protein CASSQDHVGRGETQYF.

The chain joins TRBV6-1 to TRBJ2-4; TRBD1 is a possible D gene (6 bases). With 0 bases removed from V and 15 bases from J, the gap between germline ends came to 18 bases. In germline, CDR1 is MNHNS, CDR2 SASEGT. CDR3 length: 14 amino acids. The CDR3 protein is CASSEAGGRVIWYF. CDR3 sequence (DNA): TGTGCCAGCAGTGAAGCAGGGGGACGTGTGATATGGTACTTC.

The chain has TRBV5-4 and TRBJ1-4; no reliable D call. The CDR3 has 13 amino acids. V was pared by 5 bases and J by 8 bases, with 13 bases between. Germline assignment: CDR1 SGHNT and CDR2 YYREEE (reference sequence). CDR3 loop: CASRRESEEKLFF. CDR3 nucleotides: TGTGCCAGCAGGAGGGAGTCTGAAGAAAAACTGTTTTTT.

The chain links TRBV10-1 to TRBJ1-1; TRBD1 is a possible D gene (5 bases). The germline gives CDR1 WNHNN, CDR2 SYGVQD (reference sequence). Trimming shortened V by 2 bases and J by 2 bases, and 9 bases separated the two germline ends. This CDR3 contains 14 residues. The CDR3 DNA reads as TGCGCCAGCAGTGAGCTGAGGGGAAACACTGAAGCTTTCTTT. It yields the protein CASSELRGNTEAFF.

The V call is TRBV11-1, the J call TRBJ2-3; D is undetermined. Trimming stripped 2 bases from V and 4 bases from J, with 4 bases between. Germline CDR1 SGHAT, CDR2 FQDESV (reference sequence). This CDR3 is 12 amino acids long. As DNA, the CDR3 is TGTGCCAGCAGCTTAATTCCAGATACGCAGTATTTT. Protein sequence: CASSLIPDTQYF.